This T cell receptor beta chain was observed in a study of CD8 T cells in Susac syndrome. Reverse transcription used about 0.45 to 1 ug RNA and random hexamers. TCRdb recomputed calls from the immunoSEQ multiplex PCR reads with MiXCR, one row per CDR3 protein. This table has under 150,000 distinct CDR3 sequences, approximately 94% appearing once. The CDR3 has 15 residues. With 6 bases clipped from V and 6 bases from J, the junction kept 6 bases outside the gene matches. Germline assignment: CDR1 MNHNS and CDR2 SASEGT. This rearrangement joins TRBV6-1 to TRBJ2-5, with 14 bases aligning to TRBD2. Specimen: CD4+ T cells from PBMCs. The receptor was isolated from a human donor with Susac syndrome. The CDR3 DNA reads TGTGCCAGCAGGCCGGGACTAGCGGGGGAAAAGACCCAGTACTTC. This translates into CASRPGLAGEKTQYF.